The clone carrying this T cell receptor (beta chain) rates as medium-sized (0.01 to 0.1%). Its antigen is not known. The data belong to a study of T cell clones after liver transplantation. Turning to the study itself: A pre-transplant mixed lymphocyte reaction with TCRbeta sequencing defined graft-donor-reactive clones followed in post-transplant blood. Study findings and constraints: Migration into the graft, not deletion, may explain lost graft donor-reactive T cells.

Sequencing of dividing CFSE-low cells from the MLR defined alloreactive TCRbeta sequences. Stimulators were graft donor PBMCs, splenocytes, lymph-node cells, or third-party PBMCs for pre-transplant recipient cells. Using immunoSEQ multiplex PCR, the repertoire was profiled, and TCRdb retains in-frame clones only, with some absent. Altogether 2,000 to 2,500 clones are present, around 24% being singletons, with the ten largest covering around 16%. The source material was CD8+ T cells from cultured PBMCs. The receptor was derived from a human patient who received a liver transplant. The graft donor may account for some of the T cells.

As DNA, the CDR3 is TGTGCCAGCAGTATCCTGGGGGGGGCGCGGGGCACTGAAGCTTTCTTT. Its translation: CASSILGGARGTEAFF. The V call is TRBV27, the J call TRBJ1-1; a possible D gene is TRBD1 (6 bases). This CDR3 has 16 residues. Trimming left V 5 bases short and J 4 bases short, with 20 bases between. Per the germline V gene, CDR1 is MNHEY and CDR2 is SMNVEV (reference sequence).